A single sample gave rise to the 18 T cell receptor beta chains below, sequenced in a study of blood T cell repertoires in COVID-19. Assay used: immunoSEQ multiplex PCR; TCRdb lists only in-frame clones, some missing. Here the sample spans nearly 200,000 clones, around 92% being singletons. Sequencing was carried out using PBMCs or T cells enriched from blood (not recorded which). The receptors stem from a woman younger than 35 who had recovered from COVID-19.

The chain has TRBV7-9 and TRBJ1-6, with 9 bases fitting TRBD1. The CDR3 runs 16 residues. V gave up 4 bases and J gave up 9 bases; unmatched junction bases: 10. The germline gives CDR1 SEHNR, CDR2 FQNEAQ (reference sequence). CDR3 region: CASSSGRTGEASPLHF. For the CDR3, the DNA is TGTGCCAGCAGCTCGGGCAGGACAGGGGAAGCTTCACCCCTCCACTTT. Full variable domain (outside the CDR3, taken from reference TRBV7-9 and TRBJ1-6): DTGVSQNPRHKITKRGQNVTFRCDPISEHNRLYWYRQTLGQGPEFLTYFQNEAQLEKSRLLSDRFSAERPKGSFSTLEIQRTEQGDSAMYLCASSSGRTGEASPLHFGNGTRLTVT.

The gene calls are TRBV3-1 (or the pseudogene TRBV3-2) and TRBJ1-6; no definite D call. The CDR3 runs to 14 residues. Germline V gene data show CDR1 as LGHDT and CDR2 as YNNKEL (reference sequence). With 5 bases removed from V and 3 bases from J, the gap between germline ends came to 8 bases. CDR3 sequence: CASSSGYYNSPLHF. The CDR3 DNA is TGTGCCAGCAGCTCGGGGTACTATAATTCACCCCTCCACTTT.

This clone was recorded once. This chain connects TRBV30 to TRBJ1-1, with 8 bases that match TRBD1. Germline CDR1 is GTSNPN and CDR2 is SVGIG (reference sequence). The V gene end was trimmed by 3 bases and the J gene end by 1 base; junction bases not matched to a gene: 10. CDR3 size: 16 residues. This CDR3 is CAWSGPKGTGNTEAFF. The CDR3 bases are TGTGCCTGGAGCGGGCCGAAAGGGACAGGGAACACTGAAGCTTTCTTT.

The gene calls are TRBV19 and TRBJ2-1, with 11 bases lining up with TRBD1. CDR3 size: 14 residues. Germline V gene sequence: CDR1 LNHDA, CDR2 SQIVND (reference sequence). Unmatched junction bases numbered 7, after V lost 8 bases and J lost 7 bases. The CDR3 sequence: CASAGTGGRNEQFF. The DNA for the CDR3 is TGTGCCAGTGCCGGGACAGGGGGTAGAAATGAGCAGTTCTTC.

The chain combines TRBV9 with TRBJ1-5, with D uncertain. The CDR3 contains 15 residues. The germline gives CDR1 SGDLS, CDR2 YYNGEE. Trimming shortened V by 10 bases and J by 3 bases, and 20 bases separated the two germline ends. Written as DNA, the CDR3 is TGTGCCGAGAAGCCGGGAAGGAGCTCCAATCAGCCCCAGCATTTT. It codes for CAEKPGRSSNQPQHF.

V is TRBV28 and J is TRBJ1-5; tentative D call: TRBD1 (5 bases). From germline, CDR1 is MDHEN and CDR2 SYDVKM. Trimming took 8 bases from V and 1 from J, leaving 18 bases between them. This CDR3 comprises 16 residues. The CDR3 DNA sequence: TGTGCCAGCGCGGGGGAGGAACGAGGGAGCAATCAGCCCCAGCATTTT. This sequence encodes CASAGEERGSNQPQHF.

This chain links TRBV7-6 with TRBJ1-1; tentative D call: TRBD1 (5 bases). The CDR3 totals 16 residues. Germline V gene data show CDR1 as SGHVS and CDR2 as FNYEAQ. Trimming stripped 2 bases from V and 0 bases from J, with 13 bases between. The CDR3 here is CASSLFMGQMNTEAFF. CDR3 DNA: TGTGCCAGCAGCTTATTCATGGGGCAAATGAACACTGAAGCTTTCTTT.

The chain has TRBV5-1 and TRBJ1-5, with 9 nucleotides matching TRBD1. The CDR3 spans 15 residues. J gave up 4 bases and V 5 bases, and 7 bases lay outside the gene matches. Germline V gene data show CDR1 as SGHRS and CDR2 as YFSETQ. In nucleotides, the CDR3 is TGCGCCAGCAGTCTAGTTGGGACAGGGAATCAGCCCCAGCATTTT. Its translation is CASSLVGTGNQPQHF.

The J gene is TRBJ2-2, the V gene TRBV5-1; D might be TRBD1 (6 bases). Germline V gene data show CDR1 as SGHRS and CDR2 as YFSETQ. V dropped 1 base and J dropped 6 bases, with 7 bases sitting between them. CDR3 size: 13 residues. This CDR3 is CASSLTGSGELFF. For the CDR3, the DNA is TGCGCCAGCAGCTTGACAGGGTCCGGGGAGCTGTTTTTT.

The V and J genes are TRBV7-3 and TRBJ2-1; TRBD2 might be the D (5 bases). Trimming left V 4 bases short and J 9 bases short, with 19 bases between. Germline V gene lookup returns CDR1 SGHTA and CDR2 FQGTGA. The CDR3 covers 15 residues. The CDR3 protein is CASSYHLLGFSEQFF. The CDR3 nucleotides are TGTGCCAGCAGCTACCACCTACTAGGTTTCAGTGAGCAGTTCTTC.

This clone showed up just once. The chain carries TRBV12-2 and TRBJ2-1; the DNA was not compared with TRBD2, the D call given in the table. TRBV12-2 represents a pseudogene. This CDR3 has 16 residues. The CDR3 sequence is CASRLTASGGSREQFF. In DNA form, the CDR3 reads TGTGCAAGTCGCTTAACCGCTAGCGGGGGATCCCGGGAGCAGTTCTTC.

V gene TRBV3-1 (or the pseudogene TRBV3-2) combines with J gene TRBJ2-1, with 15 bases lining up with TRBD2. Per germline, CDR1 LGHDT and CDR2 YNNKEL (reference sequence). This CDR3 spans 19 amino acids. J gave up 0 bases and V 4 bases, and 7 bases lay outside the gene matches. The CDR3 coding sequence is TGTGCCAGCAGCCCTCCGGGACTAGCGGGGGGATCCTCCTACAATGAGCAGTTCTTC. As protein: CASSPPGLAGGSSYNEQFF.

The CDR3 DNA reads as TGCGCCAGCAGCCAGGGGGCTGGGACTGAAGCTTTCTTT. This encodes CASSQGAGTEAFF. The chain carries TRBV5-1 and TRBJ1-1; TRBD1 aligns across 8 bases. The CDR3 sequence is 13 residues long. Germline CDR1 is SGHRS and CDR2 is YFSETQ. J lost 5 bases, V lost 4 bases, and 4 bases had no gene match.

This sequence joins TRBV28 and TRBJ2-4; D remains ambiguous. V was trimmed by 5 bases and J by 0 bases, leaving 2 bases between them. This CDR3 has 12 residues. Germline V gene data show CDR1 as MDHEN and CDR2 as SYDVKM. CDR3 sequence reads: CASSLAKNIQYF. CDR3 nucleotides: TGTGCCAGCAGTCTAGCCAAAAACATTCAGTACTTC.

The chain links TRBV6-5 to TRBJ1-3, with 7 bases lining up with TRBD1. The J segment lost 4 bases and the V segment lost 6 bases, leaving 6 bases of the junction unmatched. CDR1 is MNHEY, CDR2 SVGAGI, per germline. The CDR3 has 14 residues. The CDR3 bases are TGTGCCAGCAGACTTGGGACAGCCGGAAACACCATATATTTT. Translating it yields CASRLGTAGNTIYF.

The J gene is TRBJ1-2, the V gene TRBV28, with D hard to call. Germline lookup yields CDR1 MDHEN and CDR2 SYDVKM. The CDR3 is made up of 11 amino acids. Trimming pared 7 bases from V and 4 bases from J, leaving 7 bases between. Written as DNA, the CDR3 is TGTGCCAGCACCCCCGGCTATGGCTACACCTTC. Amino acids: CASTPGYGYTF.

This clone was seen just once. The chain has TRBV7-9 and TRBJ1-5, with D perhaps matching TRBD1 (6 bases). V was cut by 4 bases and J by 4 bases, with 11 bases left in between. Per the germline V gene, CDR1 is SEHNR and CDR2 is FQNEAQ (reference sequence). The CDR3 has 14 residues. The CDR3 spells CASSSQGGNQPQHF. CDR3 DNA sequence: TGTGCCAGCAGCTCACAGGGCGGGAATCAGCCCCAGCATTTT.

Remarks on this clone: The junction does not match germline at one end; this may be a read error. The chain couples TRBV13 to TRBJ1-3, with D tentatively TRBD1 (6 bases). The CDR3 totals 15 residues. The germline V gene encodes CDR1 PRHDT and CDR2 FYEKMQ (reference sequence). The CDR3 bases are TGTGCCAGCAGCTTAGGACAGGGCTCTCGAAACACCATATATTTT. Protein product: CASSLGQGSRNTIYF. Full variable domain (missing parts from reference TRBV13 and TRBJ1-3): AAGVIQSPRHLIKEKRETATLKCYPIPRHDTVYWYQQGPGQDPQFLISFYEKMQSDKGSIPDRFSAQQFSDYHSELNMSSLELGDSALYFCASSLGQGSRNTIYFGEGSWLTVV.